Sequencing of this T cell receptor beta chain was carried out in a study of T-cell memory formation after mild COVID-19. The wider study: Among the donors, TCR clusters were largely specific to each donor.

5'RACE primed at constant segments yielded TCR alpha and TCR beta cDNA libraries bearing sample barcodes and UMIs. In TCRdb, the 5' RACE reads were re-called with MiXCR into one record per CDR3 protein. The sample includes about 250,000 distinct CDR3 sequences, roughly 14% of them seen just once. A note on this clonotype: What it binds is not known.

The study's findings and limits: CD4+ contracting clones were found mainly in CM and EM, and CD8+ ones in EMRA. Cross-reactive memory apparently joined, as some responding clones appeared in pre-infection memory.

The sequenced sample consisted of PBMCs or a T cell subset sorted from them (not recorded which). This sequence originates from an adult woman who had mild COVID-19 (a few samples of this study predate the infection). Cell type and time point are not known.

The CDR3 DNA reads as TGCAGCGTGGTGTCGGGGGCTCTGAGAACTGAAGCTTTCTTT. It codes for CSVVSGALRTEAFF. V is TRBV29-1 and J is TRBJ1-1; tentative D call: TRBD1 (6 bases). The CDR3 runs 14 residues. Trimming removed 6 bases at V and 5 bases at J, with 19 bases between. Germline CDR1 is SQVTM and CDR2 is ANQGSEA.